What follows is one TCR beta chain and its context. This sample was taken from a study of Ad26.COV2.S vaccination and SARS-CoV-2 variants. Overall study context: Ad26.COV2.S was injected intramuscularly once or twice, 56 days apart.

The CDR3 has 13 amino acids. Germline V gene data show CDR1 as MNHEY and CDR2 as SMNVEV (reference sequence). V was shortened by 3 bases and J by 6 bases, with 12 bases between the two germline ends. Sequencing was performed with immunoSEQ multiplex PCR; in TCRdb, only in-frame clones are kept and a portion is missing. This sample carries 400,000 to 450,000 clones, over 80% of them seen once, and the ten largest clones take around 1.7%. As for treatment: around 19 received Ad26.COV2.S at low or high dose, single or two shots; five or six received placebo; per-sample allocation not given. Sampling happened 63 days after the first vaccine or placebo injection.

Here the sequenced sample was peripheral blood, taken in a trial of Ad26.COV2.S vaccine versus placebo. This chain joins TRBV27 and TRBJ2-7; perhaps TRBD2 as D (5 bases). The TCR comes from a person aged 18-60 years who received the Ad26.COV2.S COVID-19 vaccine or a placebo. In DNA form, the CDR3 reads TGTGCCAGCAGTTTTAGGGAGAGAGGCGAGCAGTACTTC. This sequence encodes CASSFRERGEQYF.